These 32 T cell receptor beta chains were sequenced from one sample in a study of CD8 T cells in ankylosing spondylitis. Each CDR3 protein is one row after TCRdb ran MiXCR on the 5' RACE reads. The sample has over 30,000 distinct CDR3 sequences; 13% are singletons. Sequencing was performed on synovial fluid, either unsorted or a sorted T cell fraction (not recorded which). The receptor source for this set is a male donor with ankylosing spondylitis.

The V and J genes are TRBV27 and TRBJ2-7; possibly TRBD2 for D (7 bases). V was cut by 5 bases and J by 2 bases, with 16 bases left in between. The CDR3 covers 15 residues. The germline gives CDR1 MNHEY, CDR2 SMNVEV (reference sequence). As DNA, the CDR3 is TGTGCCAGCAGTCTGAGTGGGGGGGCCACCTACGAGCAGTACTTC. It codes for CASSLSGGATYEQYF.

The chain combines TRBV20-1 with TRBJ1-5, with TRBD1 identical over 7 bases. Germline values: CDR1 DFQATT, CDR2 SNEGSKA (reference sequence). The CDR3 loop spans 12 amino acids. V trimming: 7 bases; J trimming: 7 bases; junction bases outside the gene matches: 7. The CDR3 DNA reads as TGCAGTGTACTACAGGGGTGGCAGCCCCAGCATTTT. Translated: CSVLQGWQPQHF.

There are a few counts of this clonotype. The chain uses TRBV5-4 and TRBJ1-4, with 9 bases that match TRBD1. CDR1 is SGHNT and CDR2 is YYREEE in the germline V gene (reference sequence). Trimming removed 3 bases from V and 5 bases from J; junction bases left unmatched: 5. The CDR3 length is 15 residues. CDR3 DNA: TGTGCCAGCAGCTCCCGGACAGGGGAGAATGAAAAACTGTTTTTT. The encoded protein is CASSSRTGENEKLFF.

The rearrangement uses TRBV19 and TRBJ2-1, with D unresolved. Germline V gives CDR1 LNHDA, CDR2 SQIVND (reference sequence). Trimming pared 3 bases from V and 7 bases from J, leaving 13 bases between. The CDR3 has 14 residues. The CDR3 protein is CASSILLTVNEQFF. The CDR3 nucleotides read TGTGCCAGTAGTATTTTGCTTACGGTTAATGAGCAGTTCTTC.

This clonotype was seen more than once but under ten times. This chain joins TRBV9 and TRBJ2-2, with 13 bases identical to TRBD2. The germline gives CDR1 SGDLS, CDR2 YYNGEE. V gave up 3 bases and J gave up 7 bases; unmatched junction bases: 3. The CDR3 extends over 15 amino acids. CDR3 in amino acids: CASSGTSGSLGELFF. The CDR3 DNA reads TGTGCCAGCAGCGGGACTAGCGGGAGTCTCGGGGAGCTGTTTTTT.

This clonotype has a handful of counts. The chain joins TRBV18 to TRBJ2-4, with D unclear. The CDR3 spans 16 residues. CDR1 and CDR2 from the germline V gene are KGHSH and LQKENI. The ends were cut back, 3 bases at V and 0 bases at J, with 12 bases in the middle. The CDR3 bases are TGTGCCAGCTCACCGAGGAGAGGAGTAGCCAAAAACATTCAGTACTTC. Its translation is CASSPRRGVAKNIQYF.

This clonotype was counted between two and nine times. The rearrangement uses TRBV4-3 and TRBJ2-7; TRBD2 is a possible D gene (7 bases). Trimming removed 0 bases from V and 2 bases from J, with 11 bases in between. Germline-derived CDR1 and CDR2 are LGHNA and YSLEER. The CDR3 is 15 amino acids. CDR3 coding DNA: TGCGCCAGCAGCCAAGATGAGGGGGGGCCCTACGAGCAGTACTTC. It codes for CASSQDEGGPYEQYF.

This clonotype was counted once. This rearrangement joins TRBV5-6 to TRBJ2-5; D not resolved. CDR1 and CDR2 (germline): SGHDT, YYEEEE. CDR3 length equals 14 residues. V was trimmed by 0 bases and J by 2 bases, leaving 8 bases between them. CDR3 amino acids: CASSLDVLQETQYF. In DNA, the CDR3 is TGTGCCAGCAGCTTGGACGTCCTACAAGAGACCCAGTACTTC.

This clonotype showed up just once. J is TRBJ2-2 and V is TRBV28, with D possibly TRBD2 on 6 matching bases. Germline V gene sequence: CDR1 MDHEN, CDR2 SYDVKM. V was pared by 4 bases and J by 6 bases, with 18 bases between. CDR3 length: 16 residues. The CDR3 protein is CASSSRGRPDAGELFF. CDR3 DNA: TGTGCCAGCAGTTCTCGGGGGAGACCAGACGCCGGGGAGCTGTTTTTT.

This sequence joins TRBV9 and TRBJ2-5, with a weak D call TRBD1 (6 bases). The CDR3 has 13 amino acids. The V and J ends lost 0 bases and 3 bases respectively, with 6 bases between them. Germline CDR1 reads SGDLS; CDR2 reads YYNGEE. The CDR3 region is CASSVDREETQYF. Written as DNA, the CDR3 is TGTGCCAGCAGCGTAGACAGGGAAGAGACCCAGTACTTC.

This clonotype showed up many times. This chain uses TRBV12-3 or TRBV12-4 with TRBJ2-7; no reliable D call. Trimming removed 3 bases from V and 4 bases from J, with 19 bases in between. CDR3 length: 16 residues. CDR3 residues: CASSFRSSELTYEQYF. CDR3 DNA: TGTGCCAGCAGTTTTCGCAGTTCGGAGTTAACTTACGAGCAGTACTTC.

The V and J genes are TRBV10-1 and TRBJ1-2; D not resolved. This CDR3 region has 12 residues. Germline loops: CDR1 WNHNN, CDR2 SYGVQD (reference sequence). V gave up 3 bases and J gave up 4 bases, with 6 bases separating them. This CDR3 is CASSEDLYGYTF. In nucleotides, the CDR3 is TGCGCCAGCAGTGAAGACCTCTATGGCTACACCTTC.

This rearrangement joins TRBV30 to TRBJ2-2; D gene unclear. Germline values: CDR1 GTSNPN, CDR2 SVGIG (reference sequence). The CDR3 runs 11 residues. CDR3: CGHTNTGELFF. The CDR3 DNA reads TGTGGGCATACGAACACCGGGGAGCTGTTTTTT.

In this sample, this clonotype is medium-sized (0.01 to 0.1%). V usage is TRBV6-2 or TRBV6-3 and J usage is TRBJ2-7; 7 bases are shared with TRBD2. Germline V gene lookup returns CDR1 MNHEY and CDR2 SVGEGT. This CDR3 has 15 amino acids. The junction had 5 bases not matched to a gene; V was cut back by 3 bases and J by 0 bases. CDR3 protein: CASSYGSGDSYEQYF. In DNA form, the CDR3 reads TGTGCCAGCAGTTATGGGAGCGGGGACTCCTACGAGCAGTACTTC.

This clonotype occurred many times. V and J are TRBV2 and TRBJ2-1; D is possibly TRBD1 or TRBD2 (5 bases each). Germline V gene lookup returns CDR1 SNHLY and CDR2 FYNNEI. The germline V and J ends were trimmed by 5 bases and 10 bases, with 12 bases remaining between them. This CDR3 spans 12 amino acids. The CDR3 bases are TGTGCCAGCAGTTACCGGGACCTAGAGCAGTTCTTC. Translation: CASSYRDLEQFF.

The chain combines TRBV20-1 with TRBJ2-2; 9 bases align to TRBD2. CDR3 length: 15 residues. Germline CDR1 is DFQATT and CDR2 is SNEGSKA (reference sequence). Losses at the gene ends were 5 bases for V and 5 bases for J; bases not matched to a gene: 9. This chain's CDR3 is CSAREPGLATGELFF. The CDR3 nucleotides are TGCAGTGCTCGCGAGCCGGGACTAGCTACCGGGGAGCTGTTTTTT.

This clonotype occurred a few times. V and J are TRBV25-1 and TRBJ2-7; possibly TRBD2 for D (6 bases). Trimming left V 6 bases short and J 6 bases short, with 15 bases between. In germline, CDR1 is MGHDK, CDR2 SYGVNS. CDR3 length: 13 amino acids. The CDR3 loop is CASRGGCGGEQYF. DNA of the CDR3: TGTGCCAGCAGGGGGGGTTGTGGGGGCGAGCAGTACTTC.

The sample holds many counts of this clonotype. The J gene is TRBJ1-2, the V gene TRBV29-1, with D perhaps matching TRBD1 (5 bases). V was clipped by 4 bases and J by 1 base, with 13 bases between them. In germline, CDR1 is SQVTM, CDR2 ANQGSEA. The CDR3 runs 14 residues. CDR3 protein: CSVVSQADNYGYTF. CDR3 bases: TGCAGCGTTGTGTCACAGGCAGATAACTATGGCTACACCTTC.

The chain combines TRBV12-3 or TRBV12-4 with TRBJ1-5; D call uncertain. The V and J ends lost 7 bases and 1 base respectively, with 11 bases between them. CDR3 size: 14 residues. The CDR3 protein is CASTDDWSNQPQHF. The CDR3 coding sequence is TGTGCCAGCACAGACGACTGGAGCAATCAGCCCCAGCATTTT.

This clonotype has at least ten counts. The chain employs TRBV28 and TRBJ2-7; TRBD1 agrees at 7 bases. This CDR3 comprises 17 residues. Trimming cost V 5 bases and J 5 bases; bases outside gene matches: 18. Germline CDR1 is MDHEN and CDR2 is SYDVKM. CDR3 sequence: CASSKPLTGTAEDEQYF. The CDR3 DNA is TGTGCCAGCAGTAAACCCCTCACCGGGACAGCAGAGGACGAGCAGTACTTC.

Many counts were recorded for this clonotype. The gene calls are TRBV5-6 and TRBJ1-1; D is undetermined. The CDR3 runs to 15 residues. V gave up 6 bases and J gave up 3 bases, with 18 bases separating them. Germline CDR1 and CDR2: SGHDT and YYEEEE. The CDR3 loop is CASTNVVGPDTEAFF. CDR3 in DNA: TGTGCCAGCACCAACGTAGTAGGGCCCGACACTGAAGCTTTCTTT. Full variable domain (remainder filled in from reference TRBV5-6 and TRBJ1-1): DAGVTQSPTHLIKTRGQQVTLRCSPKSGHDTVSWYQQALGQGPQFIFQYYEEEERQRGNFPDRFSGHQFPNYSSELNVNALLLGDSALYLCASTNVVGPDTEAFFGQGTRLTVV.

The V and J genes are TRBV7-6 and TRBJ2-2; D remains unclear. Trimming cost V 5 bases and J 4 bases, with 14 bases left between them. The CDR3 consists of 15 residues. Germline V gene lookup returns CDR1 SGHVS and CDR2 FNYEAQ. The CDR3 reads CASSDPRYGTGELFF. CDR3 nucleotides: TGTGCCAGCAGCGACCCTCGGTACGGCACCGGGGAGCTGTTTTTT.

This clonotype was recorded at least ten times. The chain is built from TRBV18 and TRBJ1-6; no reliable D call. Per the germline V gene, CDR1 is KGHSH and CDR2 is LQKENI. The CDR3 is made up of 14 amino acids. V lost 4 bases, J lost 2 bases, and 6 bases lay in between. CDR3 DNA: TGTGCCAGCTCACAGGCCGCCTATAATTCACCCCTCCACTTT. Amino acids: CASSQAAYNSPLHF.

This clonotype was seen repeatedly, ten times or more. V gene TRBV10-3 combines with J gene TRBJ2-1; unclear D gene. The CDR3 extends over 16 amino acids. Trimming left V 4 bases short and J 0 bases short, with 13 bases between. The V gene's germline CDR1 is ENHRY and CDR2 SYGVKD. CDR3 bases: TGTGCCATCAGTGGTTTGCCCCGGAGCTCCTACAATGAGCAGTTCTTC. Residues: CAISGLPRSSYNEQFF.

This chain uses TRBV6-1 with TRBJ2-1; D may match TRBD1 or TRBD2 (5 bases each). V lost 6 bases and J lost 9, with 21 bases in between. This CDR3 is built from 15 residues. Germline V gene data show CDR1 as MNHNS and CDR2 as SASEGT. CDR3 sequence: CASSPGRGGRGEQFF. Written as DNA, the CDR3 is TGTGCCAGCAGCCCCGGTCGGGGTGGAAGGGGTGAGCAGTTCTTC.

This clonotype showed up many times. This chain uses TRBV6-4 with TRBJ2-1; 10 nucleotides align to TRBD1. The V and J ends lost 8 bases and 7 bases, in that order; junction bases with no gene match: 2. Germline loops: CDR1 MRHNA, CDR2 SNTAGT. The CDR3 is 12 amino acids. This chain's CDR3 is CASGQGENEQFF. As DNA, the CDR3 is TGTGCCAGCGGACAGGGGGAGAATGAGCAGTTCTTC.

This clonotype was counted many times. The CDR3 reads CSVGSGEHYEQYF. DNA of the CDR3: TGCAGCGTTGGTTCAGGGGAACATTACGAGCAGTACTTC. This chain links TRBV29-1 with TRBJ2-7, with D tentatively TRBD1 (6 bases). CDR3 length equals 13 residues. Germline loops: CDR1 SQVTM, CDR2 ANQGSEA. V lost 4 bases and J 4 bases, leaving 14 bases between the germline ends.

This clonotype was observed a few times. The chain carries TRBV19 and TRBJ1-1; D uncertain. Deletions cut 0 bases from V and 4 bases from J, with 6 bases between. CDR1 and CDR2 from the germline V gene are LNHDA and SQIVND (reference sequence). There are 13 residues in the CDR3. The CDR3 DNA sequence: TGTGCCAGTAGTATAGAGGGTGGCACTGAAGCTTTCTTT. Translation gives CASSIEGGTEAFF.

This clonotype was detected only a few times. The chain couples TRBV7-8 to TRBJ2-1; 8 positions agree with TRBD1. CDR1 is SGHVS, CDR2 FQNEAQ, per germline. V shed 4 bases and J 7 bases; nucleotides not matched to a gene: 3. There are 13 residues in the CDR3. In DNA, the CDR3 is TGTGCCAGCAGCTCGGACAGGGCGAATGAGCAGTTCTTC. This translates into CASSSDRANEQFF. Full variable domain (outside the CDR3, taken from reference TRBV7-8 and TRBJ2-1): GAGVSQSPRYKVAKRGQDVALRCDPISGHVSLFWYQQALGQGPEFLTYFQNEAQLDKSGLPSDRFFAERPEGSVSTLKIQRTQQEDSAVYLCASSSDRANEQFFGPGTRLTVL.

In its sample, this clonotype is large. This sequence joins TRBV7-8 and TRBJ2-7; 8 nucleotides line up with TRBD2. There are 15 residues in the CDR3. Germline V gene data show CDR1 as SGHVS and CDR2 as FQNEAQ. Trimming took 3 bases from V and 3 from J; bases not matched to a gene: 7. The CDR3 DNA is TGTGCCAGCAGCTTTAAGCGGGGGTACTACTACGAGCAGTACTTC. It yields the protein CASSFKRGYYYEQYF.

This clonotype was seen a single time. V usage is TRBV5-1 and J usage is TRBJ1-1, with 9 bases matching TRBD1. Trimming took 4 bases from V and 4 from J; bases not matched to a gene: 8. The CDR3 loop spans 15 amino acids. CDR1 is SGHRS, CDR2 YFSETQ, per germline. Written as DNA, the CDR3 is TGCGCCAGCAGCATCGGGACAGGGCAGGTCACTGAAGCTTTCTTT. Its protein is CASSIGTGQVTEAFF.

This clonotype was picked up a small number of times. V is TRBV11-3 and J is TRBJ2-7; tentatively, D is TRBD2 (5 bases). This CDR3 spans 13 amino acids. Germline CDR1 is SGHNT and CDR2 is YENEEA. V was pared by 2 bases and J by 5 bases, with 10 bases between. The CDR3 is CASSLLSGNEQYF. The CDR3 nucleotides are TGTGCCAGCAGCTTACTTTCGGGGAACGAGCAGTACTTC.